The TCR beta chain described here comes from a study of shared clonotypes between healthy human individuals (dated by TCRdb to about 2020). With respect to the entire study: The cohort included a few men and a couple of women between 18 and 49 years of age. For each donor, three plates each were used for CD4 naive and CD4 memory, two plates were used for CD8 naive, and one plate was used for CD8 memory. The study deeply sequenced blood TCR repertoires of about five healthy adults to estimate repertoire size and the extent of clonotype sharing between individuals. Libraries were prepared and TCR repertoires were sequenced by different laboratories using diverse techniques, in order to increase sequencing depth and limit assay-specific biases. Leukapheresis yielded between about 0.85 and 10 billion PBMCs per donor.

Using the deep immunoSEQ assay, TCR CDR3 regions were amplified from genomic DNA by multiplex PCR. For each cell subset, the extracted genomic DNA was distributed evenly across all wells of several immunoSEQ 96-well plates, and each plate served as one replicate. Each replicate PCR for sorted subsets received approximately 220 ng genomic DNA, equal to about 30,000 T cell genomes. Purified libraries were measured with a Qubit 3.0 fluorometer, size-checked on a Bioanalyzer 2100, and measured again with the KAPA Library Quantification kit. A separate single-read 150-cycle Illumina NextSeq 550 flow cell was used to sequence each immunoSEQ 96-well plate. From the authors' description of their analysis: Because the immunoSEQ output included only junctional sequences and no quality scores, the filtering could not be the same as the filtering used for full-length reads. To assign V/J genes and CDR3, sequences were annotated using PyIR, a Python wrapper for IgBLAST v1.9, with IMGT germline references. Any read was removed if the V/J assignment was weak (E-value above 1e-6), the CDR3 was missing, or the read contained stop codons, out-of-frame junctions, or ambiguous translated residues. V3J clonotypes were defined by identical inferred V gene, J gene, and CDR3 amino acid sequence. Percentage overlap between repertoires was computed as shared unique clonotypes divided by the size of the smaller repertoire. RTK rarefaction, the Chao1 estimator, and Recon v2.1 estimates of unobserved clonotypes were used to assess repertoire richness. Generation probabilities for all TCRbeta clonotypes obtained by the gDNA method from several donors were computed using OLGA. TCRdb carries this immuneACCESS record with in-frame sequences only. Its versions omit some clonotypes, under half of them owing to an unresolved V gene in the studies checked, with the rest unexplained. V, J and clone size were drawn from that table, and D and trimming were deduced from the DNA. Within this sample are about 2.3 million clones, with under 95% of them counted one time only. The ten largest account for approximately 0.39% of the sample.

Notes on this clone: Its antigen is unknown. No clone much larger than this one lies a single base away; base qualities are absent.

Summary of the overall study and its limitations: Clonotypes shared by all four sorted-subset donors showed higher generation probabilities than non-shared clonotypes. Sharing across a few donors was observed for approximately 4.6% of naive CD4, around 3.5% of naive CD8, about 2.3% of memory CD4, and about 0.39% of memory CD8 clonotypes. Larger estimated clonotype richness was generally found for naive subsets than for memory subsets. Rarefaction of sorted-subset datasets indicated incomplete sequencing despite the large sequencing depth. Sampling was limited to blood, and TCR repertoires in tissue likely differ from TCR repertoires in blood. Pairwise subsampling indicated that sequencing depth was expected to affect the degree of clonotype sharing among donors. Because the study included only a small number of donors, the genetic and exposure-history diversity represented was limited.

The donors were healthy, HIV-negative adults with no recently reported acute infections or vaccinations. Every donor was a Caucasian adult residing in Nashville, Tennessee, USA. CD4+ T cells were enriched by magnetic negative selection; naive cells were then positively selected on CD45RA, and the negative fraction formed the memory subset. Blood was collected by leukapheresis, and PBMCs were isolated by Ficoll-Histopaque density gradient centrifugation and then cryopreserved in liquid nitrogen vapor phase. Analytical flow cytometry was used to check the purity and quantity of every magnetically sorted T cell population. Genomic DNA was isolated from every sorted fraction and measured by UV absorbance on a Nanodrop 2000c. V lost 6 bases and J lost 6 bases, and the count of bases not matched to a germline gene is 8. Including cysteine and phenylalanine, the CDR3 has 15 amino acids. CDR3 DNA only is kept here, 45 bases in frame from base 1. According to the germline V gene (reference sequence), CDR1 reads MNHNY and CDR2 reads SVGAGI.

Sequencing was carried out using naive CD4+ T cells from PBMCs. In the paper's terms, the cell subset or site label means: CD45RA+ positively selected. This clonotype was sampled from a man younger than 35 in good health. Some clones in this sample may be carry-over from other donors' samples. The chain is encoded by TRBV6-6 joined to TRBJ1-5; TRBD1 agrees with 10 junctional bases. The DNA sequence follows: TGTGCCAGCAGGAACCGGGACAGGGGAGGTCAGCCCCAGCATTTT. The encoded protein is CASRNRDRGGQPQHF.